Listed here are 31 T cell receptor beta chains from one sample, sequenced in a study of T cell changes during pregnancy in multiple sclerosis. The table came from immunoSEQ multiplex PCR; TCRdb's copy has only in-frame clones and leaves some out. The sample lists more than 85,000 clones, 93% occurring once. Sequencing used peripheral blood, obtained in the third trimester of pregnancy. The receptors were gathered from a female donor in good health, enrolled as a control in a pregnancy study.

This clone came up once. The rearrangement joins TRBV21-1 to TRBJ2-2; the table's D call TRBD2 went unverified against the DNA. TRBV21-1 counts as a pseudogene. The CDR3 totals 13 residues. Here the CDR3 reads CAVAGRNTGELFF. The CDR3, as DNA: TGTGCAGTAGCGGGACGGAACACCGGGGAGCTGTTTTTT.

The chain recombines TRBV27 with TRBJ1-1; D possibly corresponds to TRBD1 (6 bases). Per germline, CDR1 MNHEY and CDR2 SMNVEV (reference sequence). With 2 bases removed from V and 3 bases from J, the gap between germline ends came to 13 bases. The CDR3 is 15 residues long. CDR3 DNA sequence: TGTGCCAGCAGTTTAGGGGGCAGGGGATACACTGAAGCTTTCTTT. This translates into CASSLGGRGYTEAFF.

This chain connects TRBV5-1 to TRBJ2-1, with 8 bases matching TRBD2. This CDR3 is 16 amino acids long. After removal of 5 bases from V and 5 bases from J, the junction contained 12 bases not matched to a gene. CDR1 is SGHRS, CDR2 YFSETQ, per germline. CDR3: CASRFPRGGLDNEQFF. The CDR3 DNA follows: TGCGCCAGCAGATTTCCCCGCGGGGGGCTCGACAATGAGCAGTTCTTC.

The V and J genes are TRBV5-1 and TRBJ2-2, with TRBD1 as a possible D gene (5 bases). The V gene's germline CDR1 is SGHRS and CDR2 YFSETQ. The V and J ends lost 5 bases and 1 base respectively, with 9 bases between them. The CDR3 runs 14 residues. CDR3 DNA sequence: TGCGCCAGCAGGGCAGGGCAGAACACCGGGGAGCTGTTTTTT. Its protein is CASRAGQNTGELFF. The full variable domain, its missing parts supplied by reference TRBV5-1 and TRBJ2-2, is KAGVTQTPRYLIKTRGQQVTLSCSPISGHRSVSWYQQTPGQGLQFLFEYFSETQRNKGNFPGRFSGRQFSNSRSEMNVSTLELGDSALYLCASRAGQNTGELFFGEGSRLTVL.

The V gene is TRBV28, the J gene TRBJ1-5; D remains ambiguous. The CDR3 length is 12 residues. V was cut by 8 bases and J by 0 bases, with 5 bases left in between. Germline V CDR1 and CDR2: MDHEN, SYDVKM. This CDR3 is CASVSSNQPQHF. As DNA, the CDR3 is TGTGCCAGCGTCTCTAGCAATCAGCCCCAGCATTTT.

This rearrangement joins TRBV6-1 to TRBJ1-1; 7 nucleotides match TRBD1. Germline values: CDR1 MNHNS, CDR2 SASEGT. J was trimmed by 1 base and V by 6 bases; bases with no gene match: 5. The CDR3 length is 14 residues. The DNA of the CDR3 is TGTGCCAGCAGAAGACAGGGTGGGAACACTGAAGCTTTCTTT. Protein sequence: CASRRQGGNTEAFF.

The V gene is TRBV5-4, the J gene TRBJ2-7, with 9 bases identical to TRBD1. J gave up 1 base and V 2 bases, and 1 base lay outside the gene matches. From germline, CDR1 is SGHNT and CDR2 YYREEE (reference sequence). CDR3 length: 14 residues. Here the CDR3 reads CASSFGQGSYEQYF. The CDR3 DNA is TGTGCCAGCAGCTTTGGACAGGGGTCCTACGAGCAGTACTTC.

CDR3 bases: TGTGCCAGCACCCAGGGGGGAGCTGAAGCTTTCTTT. It is translated as CASTQGGAEAFF. The rearrangement joins TRBV2 to TRBJ1-1, with 7 bases aligning to TRBD1. V trimming: 7 bases; J trimming: 6 bases; junction bases outside the gene matches: 5. Germline CDR1 and CDR2: SNHLY and FYNNEI. The CDR3 is 12 amino acids.

DNA of the CDR3: TGTGCCAGCAGCTATCGGGGGGGACTCACCGGGGAGCTGTTTTTT. Its translation is CASSYRGGLTGELFF. The chain couples TRBV5-4 to TRBJ2-2; 8 bases agree with TRBD2. The CDR3 is 15 residues long. The germline V gene encodes CDR1 SGHNT and CDR2 YYREEE (reference sequence). Trimming cost V 3 bases and J 4 bases; bases outside gene matches: 5. The complete variable domain, with remaining parts taken from reference TRBV5-4 and TRBJ2-2, reads ETGVTQSPTHLIKTRGQQVTLRCSSQSGHNTVSWYQQALGQGPQFIFQYYREEENGRGNFPPRFSGLQFPNYSSELNVNALELDDSALYLCASSYRGGLTGELFFGEGSRLTVL.

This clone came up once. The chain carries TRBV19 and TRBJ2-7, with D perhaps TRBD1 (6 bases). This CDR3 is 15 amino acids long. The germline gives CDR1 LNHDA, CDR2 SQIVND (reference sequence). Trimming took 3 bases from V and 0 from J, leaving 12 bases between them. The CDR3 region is CASSIKQGTSYEQYF. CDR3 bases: TGTGCCAGTAGTATCAAACAGGGCACCTCCTACGAGCAGTACTTC. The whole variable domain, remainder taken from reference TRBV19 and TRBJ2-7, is DGGITQSPKYLFRKEGQNVTLSCEQNLNHDAMYWYRQDPGQGLRLIYYSQIVNDFQKGDIAEGYSVSREKKESFPLTVTSAQKNPTAFYLCASSIKQGTSYEQYFGPGTRLTVT.

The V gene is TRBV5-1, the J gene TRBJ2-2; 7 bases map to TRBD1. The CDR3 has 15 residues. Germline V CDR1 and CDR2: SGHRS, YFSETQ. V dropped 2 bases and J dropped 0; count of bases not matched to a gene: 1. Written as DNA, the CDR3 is TGCGCCAGCAGCTTACAGGGGACGAACACCGGGGAGCTGTTTTTT. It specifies CASSLQGTNTGELFF. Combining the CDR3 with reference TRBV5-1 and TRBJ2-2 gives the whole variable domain KAGVTQTPRYLIKTRGQQVTLSCSPISGHRSVSWYQQTPGQGLQFLFEYFSETQRNKGNFPGRFSGRQFSNSRSEMNVSTLELGDSALYLCASSLQGTNTGELFFGEGSRLTVL.

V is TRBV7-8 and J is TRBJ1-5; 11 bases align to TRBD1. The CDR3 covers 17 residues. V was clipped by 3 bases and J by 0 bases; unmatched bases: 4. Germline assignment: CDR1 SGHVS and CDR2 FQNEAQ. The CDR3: CASSLDRGPYSNQPQHF. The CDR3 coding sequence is TGTGCCAGCAGCTTGGACAGGGGGCCCTATAGCAATCAGCCCCAGCATTTT.

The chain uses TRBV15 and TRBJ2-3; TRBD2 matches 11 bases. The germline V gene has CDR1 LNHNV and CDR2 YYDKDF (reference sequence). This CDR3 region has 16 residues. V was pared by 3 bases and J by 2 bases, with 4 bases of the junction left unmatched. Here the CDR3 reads CATSSGLAGFTDTQYF. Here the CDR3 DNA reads TGTGCCACCAGCAGCGGACTAGCGGGCTTCACAGATACGCAGTATTTT.

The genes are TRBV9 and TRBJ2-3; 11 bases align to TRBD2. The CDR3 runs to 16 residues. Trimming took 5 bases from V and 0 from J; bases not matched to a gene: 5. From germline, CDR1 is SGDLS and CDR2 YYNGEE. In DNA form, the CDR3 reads TGTGCCAGCAGTACCGGGACTAGCGGTAGCACAGATACGCAGTATTTT. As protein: CASSTGTSGSTDTQYF.

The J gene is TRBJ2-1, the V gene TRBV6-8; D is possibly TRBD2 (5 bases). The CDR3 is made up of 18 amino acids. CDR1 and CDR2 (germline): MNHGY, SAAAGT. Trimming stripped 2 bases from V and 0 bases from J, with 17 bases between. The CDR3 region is CASSYPGNSESSYNEQFF. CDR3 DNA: TGTGCCAGCAGTTACCCCGGCAATAGCGAAAGCTCCTACAATGAGCAGTTCTTC.

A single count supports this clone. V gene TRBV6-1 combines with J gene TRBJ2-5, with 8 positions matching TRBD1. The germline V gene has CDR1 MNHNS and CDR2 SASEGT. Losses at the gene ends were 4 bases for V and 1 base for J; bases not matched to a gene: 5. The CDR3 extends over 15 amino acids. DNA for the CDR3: TGTGCCAGCAGTGTGCGGACAGGGTCCCAAGAGACCCAGTACTTC. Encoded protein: CASSVRTGSQETQYF.

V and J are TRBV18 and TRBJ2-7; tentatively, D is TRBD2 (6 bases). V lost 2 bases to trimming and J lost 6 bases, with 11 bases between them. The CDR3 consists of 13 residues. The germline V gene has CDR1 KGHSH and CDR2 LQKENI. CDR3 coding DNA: TGTGCCAGCTCACCAGTTCCGGGGGTCGAGCAGTACTTC. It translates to CASSPVPGVEQYF.

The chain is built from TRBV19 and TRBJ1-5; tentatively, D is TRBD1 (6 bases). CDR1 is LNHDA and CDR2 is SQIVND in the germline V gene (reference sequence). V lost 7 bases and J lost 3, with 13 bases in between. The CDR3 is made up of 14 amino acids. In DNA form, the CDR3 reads TGTGCCAGTAACCTTCGGACAGTCAATCAGCCCCAGCATTTT. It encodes CASNLRTVNQPQHF. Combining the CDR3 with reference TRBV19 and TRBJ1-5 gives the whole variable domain DGGITQSPKYLFRKEGQNVTLSCEQNLNHDAMYWYRQDPGQGLRLIYYSQIVNDFQKGDIAEGYSVSREKKESFPLTVTSAQKNPTAFYLCASNLRTVNQPQHFGDGTRLSIL.

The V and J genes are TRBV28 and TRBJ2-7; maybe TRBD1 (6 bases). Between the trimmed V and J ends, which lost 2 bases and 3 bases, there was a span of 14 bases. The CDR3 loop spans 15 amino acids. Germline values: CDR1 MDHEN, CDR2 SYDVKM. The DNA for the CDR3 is TGTGCCAGCAGTTTAGAGGCAGGGGCGGTCTACGAGCAGTACTTC. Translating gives CASSLEAGAVYEQYF.

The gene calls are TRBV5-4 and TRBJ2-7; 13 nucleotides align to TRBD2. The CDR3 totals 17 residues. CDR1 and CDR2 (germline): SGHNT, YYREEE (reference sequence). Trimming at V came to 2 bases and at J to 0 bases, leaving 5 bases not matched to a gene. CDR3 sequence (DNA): TGTGCCAGCAGCTTAGGGACTAGCGGGACTCTCTCCTACGAGCAGTACTTC. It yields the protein CASSLGTSGTLSYEQYF.

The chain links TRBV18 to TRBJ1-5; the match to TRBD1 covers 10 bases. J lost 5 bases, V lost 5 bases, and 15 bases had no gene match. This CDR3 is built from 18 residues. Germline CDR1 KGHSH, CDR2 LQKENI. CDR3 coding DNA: TGTGCCAGCTCAACCGGGACAGGGGCCCCTCCGGGGGATCAGCCCCAGCATTTT. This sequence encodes CASSTGTGAPPGDQPQHF.

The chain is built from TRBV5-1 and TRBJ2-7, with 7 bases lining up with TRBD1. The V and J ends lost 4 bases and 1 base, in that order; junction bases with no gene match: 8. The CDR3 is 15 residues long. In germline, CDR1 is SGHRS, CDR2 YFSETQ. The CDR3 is CASSGRGQPSYEQYF. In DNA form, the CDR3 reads TGCGCCAGCAGCGGAAGGGGACAGCCTTCCTACGAGCAGTACTTC. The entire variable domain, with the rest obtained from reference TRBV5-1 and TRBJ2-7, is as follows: KAGVTQTPRYLIKTRGQQVTLSCSPISGHRSVSWYQQTPGQGLQFLFEYFSETQRNKGNFPGRFSGRQFSNSRSEMNVSTLELGDSALYLCASSGRGQPSYEQYFGPGTRLTVT.

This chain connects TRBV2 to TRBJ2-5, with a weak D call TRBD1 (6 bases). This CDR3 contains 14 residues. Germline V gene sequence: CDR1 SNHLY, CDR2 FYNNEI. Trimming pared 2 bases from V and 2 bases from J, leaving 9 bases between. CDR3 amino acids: CASSELTGQETQYF. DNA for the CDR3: TGTGCCAGCAGTGAACTGACAGGACAAGAGACCCAGTACTTC.

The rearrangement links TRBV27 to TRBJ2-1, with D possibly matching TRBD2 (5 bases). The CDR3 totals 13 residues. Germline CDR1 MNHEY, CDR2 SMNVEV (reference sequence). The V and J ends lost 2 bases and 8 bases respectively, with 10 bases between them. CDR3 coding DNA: TGTGCCAGCAGTTTAGAAGGGAGTGATGAGCAGTTCTTC. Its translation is CASSLEGSDEQFF.

The DNA of the CDR3 is TGTGCCTGCTACTACCGCACTGAAGCTTTCTTT. This sequence encodes CACYYRTEAFF. This chain joins TRBV6-5 and TRBJ1-1; unclear D gene. Per the germline V gene, CDR1 is MNHEY and CDR2 is SVGAGI. This CDR3 region has 11 residues. V was pared by 11 bases and J by 4 bases, with 11 bases between.

CDR3 sequence (DNA): TGTGCCAGCAGTCCTACGAACACCGGGGAGCTGTTTTTT. This gives the protein CASSPTNTGELFF. The rearrangement joins TRBV2 to TRBJ2-2; no reliable D call. The V gene's germline CDR1 is SNHLY and CDR2 FYNNEI. The length of the CDR3 is 13 residues. The V end lost 5 bases, the J end lost 0 bases, and 4 bases lay between the germline ends.

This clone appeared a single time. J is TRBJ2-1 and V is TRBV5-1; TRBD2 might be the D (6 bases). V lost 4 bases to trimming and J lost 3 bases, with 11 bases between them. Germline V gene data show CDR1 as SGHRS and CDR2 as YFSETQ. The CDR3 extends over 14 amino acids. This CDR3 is CASSGRWDYNEQFF. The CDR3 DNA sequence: TGCGCCAGCAGCGGGAGGTGGGACTACAATGAGCAGTTCTTC.

The CDR3 loop reads CASSLEAGADEAFF. As DNA, the CDR3 is TGCGCCAGCAGCTTGGAAGCGGGGGCCGATGAAGCTTTCTTT. This rearrangement joins TRBV5-1 to TRBJ1-1, with D possibly matching TRBD1 (6 bases). The V and J ends lost 0 bases and 7 bases respectively, with 13 bases between them. Germline assignment: CDR1 SGHRS and CDR2 YFSETQ. The CDR3 consists of 14 residues.

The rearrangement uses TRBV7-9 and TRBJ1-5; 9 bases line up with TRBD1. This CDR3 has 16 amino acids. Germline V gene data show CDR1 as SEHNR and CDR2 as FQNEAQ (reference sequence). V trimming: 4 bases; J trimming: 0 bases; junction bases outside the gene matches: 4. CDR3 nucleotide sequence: TGTGCCAGCAGCTGGACAGGGGAGACTAGCAATCAGCCCCAGCATTTT. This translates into CASSWTGETSNQPQHF.

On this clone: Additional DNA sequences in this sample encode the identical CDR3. CDR3 in DNA: TGTGCCAGCAGTCCCGGGACAGCGAACACCGGGGAGCTGTTTTTT. Amino acids: CASSPGTANTGELFF. This chain links TRBV28 with TRBJ2-2; TRBD1 matches 7 bases. The CDR3 length is 15 residues. V dropped 5 bases and J dropped 0; count of bases not matched to a gene: 3. Germline V gene sequence: CDR1 MDHEN, CDR2 SYDVKM. The variable domain in full, completed from reference TRBV28 and TRBJ2-2, reads DVKVTQSSRYLVKRTGEKVFLECVQDMDHENMFWYRQDPGLGLRLIYFSYDVKMKEKGDIPEGYSVSREKKERFSLILESASTNQTSMYLCASSPGTANTGELFFGEGSRLTVL.

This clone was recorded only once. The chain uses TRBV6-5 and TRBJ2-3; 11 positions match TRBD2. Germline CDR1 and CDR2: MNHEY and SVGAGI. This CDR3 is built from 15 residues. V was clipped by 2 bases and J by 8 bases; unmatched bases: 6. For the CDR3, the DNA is TGTGCCAGCAGTTACGGGATAGCGGGAGGGGTTACGCAGTATTTT. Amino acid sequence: CASSYGIAGGVTQYF.